This is a list of T cell receptor beta chains from one sample in a study of shared clonotypes between healthy human individuals. Libraries were prepared by immunoSEQ multiplex PCR; TCRdb keeps only in-frame clonotypes and omits some of them. The sample has some 2.1 million clones, roughly 93% seen once. The sample taken for sequencing was naive CD8+ T cells from PBMCs. The receptor set was obtained from a man aged 18 to 29 in good health. Some clones in this sample may be carry-over from other donors' samples. Both conserved end residues are part of each CDR3. D genes are given only for firm matches. Some rows have no size entry. The others give once, few or many, or a class for an expanded clone.

d_call j_call clone_size v_call cdr3_nt cdr3_aa
TRBD1 TRBJ1-5 - TRBV9 TGTGCCAGCTCGCCAGGGGGCTGGGAGCCCCAGCATTTT CASSPGGWEPQHF
- TRBJ1-1 - TRBV29-1 TGCAGCGTTGAAGACCGGCAGGGGCAGAACACTGAAGCTTTCTTT CSVEDRQGQNTEAFF
- TRBJ1-1 - TRBV5-6 TGTGCCAGCAGCCCCCAGTGGGTTACTGAAGCTTTCTTT CASSPQWVTEAFF
TRBD2 TRBJ2-1 - TRBV28 TGTGCCAGCAGCTTTGGGACTAGCTCTTACAATGAGCAGTTCTTC CASSFGTSSYNEQFF
- TRBJ2-7 - TRBV27 TGTGCCAGCTCTCCGGACGACTCCTACGAGCAGTACTTC CASSPDDSYEQYF
- TRBJ2-1 - TRBV4-1 TGCGCCAGCAGCCAACTGACGGGGAGCTCCTACAATGAGCAGTTCTTC CASSQLTGSSYNEQFF
- TRBJ2-1 - TRBV19 TGTGCCAGTACCGAGGGAAGTATTTCCTACAATGAGCAGTTCTTC CASTEGSISYNEQFF
- TRBJ1-2 once TRBV29-1 TGCAGCGTCGAACAGGACACCTACAACTATGGCTACACCTTC CSVEQDTYNYGYTF
- TRBJ2-1 - TRBV19 TGTGCCAGTAGTATGGGTTTATCGGTGGGAGGATGGTATGAGCAGTTCTTC CASSMGLSVGGWYEQFF
TRBD1 TRBJ2-7 - TRBV6-5 TGTGCCAGCTCGGACAGGGACTACGAGCAGTACTTC CASSDRDYEQYF
TRBD1 TRBJ1-3 - TRBV9 TGTGCCAGCAGCTTCCCGGGACAGGGGGCTGGAAACACCATATATTTT CASSFPGQGAGNTIYF
- TRBJ2-1 - TRBV4-1 TGCGCCAGCAGGGCTAGGGAGCCGCCCTACAATGAGCAGTTCTTC CASRAREPPYNEQFF
TRBD1 TRBJ2-2 - TRBV2 TGTGCCAGCAGTGAATTTTCCAGGGGGTGGACCGGGGAGCTGTTTTTT CASSEFSRGWTGELFF
- TRBJ1-2 - TRBV6-6 TGTGCCAGCAGTTACCCAGGGCGAGGCTACACCTTC CASSYPGRGYTF